A selection of T cell receptor beta chains follows, all from one sample in a study of OX40 agonist ivuxolimab in advanced cancers. Clones were sequenced by immunoSEQ multiplex PCR, and TCRdb holds only the in-frame ones, with some missing. This sample has under 85,000 clones, with approximately 83% found just once. The source material was CD4+ or CD8+ T cells sorted from blood, sampled in a trial of the OX40 agonist ivuxolimab. The receptors shown here come from an adult with an advanced solid tumor such as melanoma, head and neck, liver or kidney cancer. Both conserved end residues are part of each CDR3. The order of the fields is D gene, clone size, J gene, V gene, CDR3 DNA, CDR3 protein. A D gene is named only where the DNA matches it firmly. Clone size is not always given. Where it is, it says once, few, many or a class for expanded clones.

>TRBD1|-|TRBJ1-4|TRBV15
TGTGCCACCAGCAGAGGGGGACAGGGGGCTTGGGCAACTAATGAAAAACTGTTTTTT
CATSRGGQGAWATNEKLFF
>TRBD2|-|TRBJ2-7|TRBV6-8
TGTGCCACCCTGGGGGGGGGTTCCTACGAGCAGTACTTC
CATLGGGSYEQYF
>-|-|TRBJ1-2|TRBV29-1
TGCAGCGTTGTATCTTCGGCAGGTCGGGGCCGCGGCTACACCTTC
CSVVSSAGRGRGYTF
>-|-|TRBJ2-4|TRBV19
TGTGCCAGTAGTATTGAAGGGACGCGGATGATGAACATTCAGTACTTC
CASSIEGTRMMNIQYF
>-|-|TRBJ2-6|TRBV5-8
TGTGCCAGCAGCTTGCCAGGGTATAGCTCTGGGGCCAACGTCCTGACTTTC
CASSLPGYSSGANVLTF
>-|-|TRBJ2-2|TRBV6-4
TGTGCCAGCAGTCAAGGGACCGGGGAGCTGTTTTTT
CASSQGTGELFF
>-|few|TRBJ1-3|TRBV21-1
TGTGCCAGCAGCCCCAAGTGGTACGGGAACACCATATATTTT
CASSPKWYGNTIYF
>-|-|TRBJ1-1|TRBV4-1
TGCGCCAGCAGCCAAATACAGGTGAACACTGAAGCTTTCTTT
CASSQIQVNTEAFF
>-|-|TRBJ1-3|TRBV7-6
TGTGCCAGCAGCCCAGTAGGGGGTCAGAGCTCTGGAAACACCATATATTTT
CASSPVGGQSSGNTIYF
>TRBD1|-|TRBJ2-3|TRBV5-1
TGCGCCAGCAGCTCCCCAATCGGGACAGGGGTTGAGCGAGTGGGAGATACGCAGTATTTT
CASSSPIGTGVERVGDTQYF
>TRBD1|-|TRBJ1-5|TRBV4-2
TGTGCCAGCAGCCAAGCGGGACAGGGGGGGCTCCATCAGCCCCAGCATTTT
CASSQAGQGGLHQPQHF
>-|-|TRBJ1-1|TRBV7-2
TGTGCCAGCGCTCGCTGGGGGTTGAACACTGAAGCTTTCTTT
CASARWGLNTEAFF
>TRBD1|few|TRBJ1-5|TRBV30
TGTGCCTGGTCCGACAGGGGAGGCCAGCCCCAGCATTTT
CAWSDRGGQPQHF
>TRBD1|-|TRBJ1-1|TRBV5-1
TGCGCCAGCAGCTTAATCACAGGGGTCGACGAAGCTTTCTTT
CASSLITGVDEAFF
>-|-|TRBJ2-1|TRBV19
TGTGCCAGTAGTATATTGCTGCTGGGGGGTGGCTCCTACAATGAGCAGTTCTTC
CASSILLLGGGSYNEQFF
>TRBD1|-|TRBJ1-5|TRBV15
TGTGCCACCAGGATAGGGGGCCAGGATCAGCCCCAGCATTTT
CATRIGGQDQPQHF
>-|-|TRBJ1-6|TRBV7-3
TGTGCCAGCAGCCGAGGGACGGGGGGATCACCCCTCCACTTT
CASSRGTGGSPLHF
>-|once|TRBJ1-5|TRBV2
TGTGCCAGCTCGGGGCAGGCTAGTAATCAGCCCCAGCATTTT
CASSGQASNQPQHF
>-|-|TRBJ2-1|TRBV10-3
TGTGCCATCAGTCCGTCAGGGAAAGGGGTCAATGAGCAGTTCTTC
CAISPSGKGVNEQFF
>-|-|TRBJ1-1|TRBV6-5
TGTGCCAGCAGTTACGCTTTCATGAACACTGAAGCTTTCTTT
CASSYAFMNTEAFF